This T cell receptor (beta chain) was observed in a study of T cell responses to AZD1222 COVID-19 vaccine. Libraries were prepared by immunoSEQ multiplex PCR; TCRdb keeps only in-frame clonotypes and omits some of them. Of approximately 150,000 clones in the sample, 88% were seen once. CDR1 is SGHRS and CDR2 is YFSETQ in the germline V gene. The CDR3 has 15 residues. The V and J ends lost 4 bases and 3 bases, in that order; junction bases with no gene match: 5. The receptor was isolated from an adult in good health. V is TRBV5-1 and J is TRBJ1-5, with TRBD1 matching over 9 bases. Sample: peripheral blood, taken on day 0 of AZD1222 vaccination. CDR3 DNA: TGCGCCAGCAGCCCTGGGACAGGGATCAATCAGCCCCAGCATTTT. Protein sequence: CASSPGTGINQPQHF.